Included here is one T cell receptor (beta chain) sequence, with context. These data are taken from a study of PD-1 and CTLA-4 blockade in melanoma. Using immunoSEQ multiplex PCR, the repertoire was profiled, and TCRdb retains in-frame clones only, with some absent. The table includes about 31,000 clones, roughly nine tenths detected once. The material was CD8+ T cells from peripheral blood, obtained from a patient given anti-PD-1 treatment. The receptor was isolated from a human donor with melanoma.

The CDR3 sequence: CASSLFSEGANTEAFF. CDR3 nucleotides: TGTGCCAGCAGTTTATTTAGTGAGGGTGCGAACACTGAAGCTTTCTTT. The J gene is TRBJ1-1, the V gene TRBV28; D not resolved. There are 16 residues in the CDR3. V was cut by 1 base and J by 1 base, with 13 bases left in between. Germline V gene data show CDR1 as MDHEN and CDR2 as SYDVKM.